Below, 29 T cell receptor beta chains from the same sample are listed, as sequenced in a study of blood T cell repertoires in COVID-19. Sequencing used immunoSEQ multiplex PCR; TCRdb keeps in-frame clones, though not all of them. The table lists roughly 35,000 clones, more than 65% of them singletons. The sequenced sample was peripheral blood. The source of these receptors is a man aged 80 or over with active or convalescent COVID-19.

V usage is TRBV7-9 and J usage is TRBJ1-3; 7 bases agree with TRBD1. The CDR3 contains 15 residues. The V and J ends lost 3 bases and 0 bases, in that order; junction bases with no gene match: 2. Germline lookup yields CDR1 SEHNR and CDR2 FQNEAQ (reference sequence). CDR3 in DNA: TGTGCCAGCAGCTTGACAGGGAACTCTGGAAACACCATATATTTT. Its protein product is CASSLTGNSGNTIYF. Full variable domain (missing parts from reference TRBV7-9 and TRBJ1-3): DTGVSQNPRHKITKRGQNVTFRCDPISEHNRLYWYRQTLGQGPEFLTYFQNEAQLEKSRLLSDRFSAERPKGSFSTLEIQRTEQGDSAMYLCASSLTGNSGNTIYFGEGSWLTVV.

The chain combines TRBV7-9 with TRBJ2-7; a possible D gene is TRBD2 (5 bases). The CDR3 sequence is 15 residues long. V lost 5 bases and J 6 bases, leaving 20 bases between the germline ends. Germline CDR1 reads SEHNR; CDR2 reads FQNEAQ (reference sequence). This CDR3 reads CASSPPGLSGLEQYF. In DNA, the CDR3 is TGTGCCAGCAGCCCCCCCGGCCTGTCAGGACTCGAGCAGTACTTC.

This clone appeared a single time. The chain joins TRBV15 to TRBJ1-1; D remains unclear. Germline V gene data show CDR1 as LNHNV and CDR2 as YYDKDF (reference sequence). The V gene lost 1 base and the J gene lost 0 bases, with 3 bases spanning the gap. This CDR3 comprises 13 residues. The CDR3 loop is CATSRVMNTEAFF. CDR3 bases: TGTGCCACCAGCAGAGTTATGAACACTGAAGCTTTCTTT.

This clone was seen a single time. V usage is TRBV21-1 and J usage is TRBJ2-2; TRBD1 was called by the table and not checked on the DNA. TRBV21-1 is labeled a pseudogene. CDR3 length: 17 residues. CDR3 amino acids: CASSKRGQGWNTGELFF. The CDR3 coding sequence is TGTGCCAGCAGCAAAAGAGGACAGGGGTGGAACACCGGGGAGCTGTTTTTT.

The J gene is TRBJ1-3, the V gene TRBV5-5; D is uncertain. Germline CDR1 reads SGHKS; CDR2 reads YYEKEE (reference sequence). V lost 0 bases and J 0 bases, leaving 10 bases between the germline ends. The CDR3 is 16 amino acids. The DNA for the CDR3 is TGTGCCAGCAGCTTGGTGGCAGTCCTCTCTGGAAACACCATATATTTT. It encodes CASSLVAVLSGNTIYF.

The CDR3 bases are TGTGCCAGCAGCCTGACAGGACGCTACGAGCAGTACTTC. This translates into CASSLTGRYEQYF. The genes are TRBV2 and TRBJ2-7; D may be TRBD1 (6 bases). With 6 bases removed from V and 3 bases from J, the gap between germline ends came to 12 bases. Germline loops: CDR1 SNHLY, CDR2 FYNNEI. There are 13 residues in the CDR3.

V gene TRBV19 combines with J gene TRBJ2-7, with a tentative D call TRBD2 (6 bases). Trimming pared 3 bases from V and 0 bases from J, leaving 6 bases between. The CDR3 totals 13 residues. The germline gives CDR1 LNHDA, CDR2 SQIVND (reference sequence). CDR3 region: CASSIGGSYEQYF. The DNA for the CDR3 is TGTGCCAGTAGTATCGGGGGCTCCTACGAGCAGTACTTC.

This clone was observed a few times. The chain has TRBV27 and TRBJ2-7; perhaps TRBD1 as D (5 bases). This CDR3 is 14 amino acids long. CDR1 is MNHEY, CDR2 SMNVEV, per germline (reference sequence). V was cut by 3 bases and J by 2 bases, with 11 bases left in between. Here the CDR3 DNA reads TGTGCCAGCAGTTTTTCTCGACAGACCTACGAGCAGTACTTC. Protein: CASSFSRQTYEQYF.

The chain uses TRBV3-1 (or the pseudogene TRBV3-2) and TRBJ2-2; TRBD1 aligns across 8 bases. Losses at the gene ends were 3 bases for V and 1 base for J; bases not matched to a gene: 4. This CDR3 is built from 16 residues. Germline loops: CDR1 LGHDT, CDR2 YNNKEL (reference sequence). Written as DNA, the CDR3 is TGTGCCAGCAGCCACACCGGACAGGGGAACACCGGGGAGCTGTTTTTT. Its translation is CASSHTGQGNTGELFF.

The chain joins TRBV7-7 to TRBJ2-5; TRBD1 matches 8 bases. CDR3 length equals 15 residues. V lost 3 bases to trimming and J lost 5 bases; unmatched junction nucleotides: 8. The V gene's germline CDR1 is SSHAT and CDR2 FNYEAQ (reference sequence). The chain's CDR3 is CASSFRQGSGETQYF. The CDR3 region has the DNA TGTGCCAGCAGCTTCCGACAGGGGTCAGGGGAGACCCAGTACTTC.

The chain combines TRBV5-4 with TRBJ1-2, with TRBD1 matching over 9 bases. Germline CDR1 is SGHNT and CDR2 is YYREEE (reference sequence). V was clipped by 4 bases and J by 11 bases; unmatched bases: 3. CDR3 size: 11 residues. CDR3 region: CASSLGQGYTF. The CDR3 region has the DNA TGTGCCAGCAGCCTGGGACAGGGATACACCTTC. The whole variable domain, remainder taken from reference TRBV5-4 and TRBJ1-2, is ETGVTQSPTHLIKTRGQQVTLRCSSQSGHNTVSWYQQALGQGPQFIFQYYREEENGRGNFPPRFSGLQFPNYSSELNVNALELDDSALYLCASSLGQGYTFGSGTRLTVV.

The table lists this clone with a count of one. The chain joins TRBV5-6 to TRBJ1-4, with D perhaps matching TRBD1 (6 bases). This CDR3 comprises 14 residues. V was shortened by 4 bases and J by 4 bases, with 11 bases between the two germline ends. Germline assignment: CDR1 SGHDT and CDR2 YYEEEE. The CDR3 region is CASSKDSINEKLFF. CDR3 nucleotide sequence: TGTGCCAGCAGCAAGGACAGTATTAATGAAAAACTGTTTTTT.

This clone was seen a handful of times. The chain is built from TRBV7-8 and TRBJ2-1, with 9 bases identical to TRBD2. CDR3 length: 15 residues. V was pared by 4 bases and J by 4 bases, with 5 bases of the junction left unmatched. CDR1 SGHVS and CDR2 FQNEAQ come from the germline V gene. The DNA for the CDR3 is TGTGCCAGCAGCTCGACGGCGGGGGGGTACAATGAGCAGTTCTTC. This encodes CASSSTAGGYNEQFF.

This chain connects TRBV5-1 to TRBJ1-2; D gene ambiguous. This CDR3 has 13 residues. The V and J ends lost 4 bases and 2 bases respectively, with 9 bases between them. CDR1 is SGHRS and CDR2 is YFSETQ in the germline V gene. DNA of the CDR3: TGCGCCAGCAGCCAAGACACCAACTATGGCTACACCTTC. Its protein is CASSQDTNYGYTF.

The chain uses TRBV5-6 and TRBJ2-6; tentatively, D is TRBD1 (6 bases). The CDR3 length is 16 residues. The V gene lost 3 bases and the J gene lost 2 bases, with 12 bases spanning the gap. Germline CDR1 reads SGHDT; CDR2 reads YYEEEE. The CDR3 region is CASSSLRDTGANVLTF. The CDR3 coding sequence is TGTGCCAGCAGCTCGCTAAGGGACACTGGGGCCAACGTCCTGACTTTC. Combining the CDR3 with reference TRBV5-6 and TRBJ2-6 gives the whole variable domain DAGVTQSPTHLIKTRGQQVTLRCSPKSGHDTVSWYQQALGQGPQFIFQYYEEEERQRGNFPDRFSGHQFPNYSSELNVNALLLGDSALYLCASSSLRDTGANVLTFGAGSRLTVL.

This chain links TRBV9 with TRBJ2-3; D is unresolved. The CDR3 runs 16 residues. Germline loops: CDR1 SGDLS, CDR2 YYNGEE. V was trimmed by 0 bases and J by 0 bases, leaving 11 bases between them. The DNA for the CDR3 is TGTGCCAGCAGCGTAGGTGTTTTCGGTAGCACAGATACGCAGTATTTT. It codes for CASSVGVFGSTDTQYF.

The CDR3 sequence: CATSDGTSYNEQFF. DNA of the CDR3: TGTGCCACCAGTGATGGGACATCTTACAATGAGCAGTTCTTC. The V gene is TRBV24-1, the J gene TRBJ2-1; D might be TRBD1 (6 bases). V gave up 3 bases and J gave up 4 bases, with 9 bases separating them. Looked up from germline, CDR1 is KGHDR and CDR2 is SFDVKD. This CDR3 spans 14 amino acids.

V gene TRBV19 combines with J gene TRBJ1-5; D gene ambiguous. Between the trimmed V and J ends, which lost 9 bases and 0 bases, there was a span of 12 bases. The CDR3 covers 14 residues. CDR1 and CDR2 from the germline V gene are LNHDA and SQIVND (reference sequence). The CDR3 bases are TGTGCCAGCGACACAAGACATAGCAATCAGCCCCAGCATTTT. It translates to CASDTRHSNQPQHF.

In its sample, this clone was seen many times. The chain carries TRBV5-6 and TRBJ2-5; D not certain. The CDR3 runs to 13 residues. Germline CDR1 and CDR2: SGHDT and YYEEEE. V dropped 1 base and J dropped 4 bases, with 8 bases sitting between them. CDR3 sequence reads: CASSLPSGETQYF. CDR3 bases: TGTGCCAGCAGCTTGCCGAGTGGAGAGACCCAGTACTTC.

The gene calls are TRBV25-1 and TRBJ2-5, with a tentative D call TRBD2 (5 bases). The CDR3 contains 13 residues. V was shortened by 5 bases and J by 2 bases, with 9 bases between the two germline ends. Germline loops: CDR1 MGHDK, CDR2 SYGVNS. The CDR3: CASSRDFQETQYF. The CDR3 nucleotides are TGTGCCAGCAGTCGGGATTTTCAAGAGACCCAGTACTTC.

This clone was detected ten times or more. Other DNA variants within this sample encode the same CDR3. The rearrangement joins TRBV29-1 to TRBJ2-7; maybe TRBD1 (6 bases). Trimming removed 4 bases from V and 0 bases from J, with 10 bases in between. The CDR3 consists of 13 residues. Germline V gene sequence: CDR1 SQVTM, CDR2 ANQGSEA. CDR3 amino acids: CSVGRGSSYEQYF. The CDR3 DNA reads TGCAGCGTTGGTAGGGGGTCCTCCTACGAGCAGTACTTC.

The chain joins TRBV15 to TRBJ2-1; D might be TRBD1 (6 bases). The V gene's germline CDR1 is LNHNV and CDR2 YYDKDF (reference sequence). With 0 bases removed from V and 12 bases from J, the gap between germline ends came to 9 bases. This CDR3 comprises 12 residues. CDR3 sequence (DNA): TGTGCCACCAGCAGAGATATACAGGGGCAGTTCTTC. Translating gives CATSRDIQGQFF. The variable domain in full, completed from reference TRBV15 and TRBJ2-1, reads DAMVIQNPRYQVTQFGKPVTLSCSQTLNHNVMYWYQQKSSQAPKLLFHYYDKDFNNEADTPDNFQSRRPNTSFCFLDIRSPGLGDTAMYLCATSRDIQGQFFGPGTRLTVL.

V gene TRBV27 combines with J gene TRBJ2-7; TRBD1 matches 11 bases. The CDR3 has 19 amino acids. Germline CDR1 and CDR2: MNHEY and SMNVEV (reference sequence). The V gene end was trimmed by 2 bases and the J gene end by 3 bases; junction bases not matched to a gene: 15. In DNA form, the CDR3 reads TGTGCCAGCAGTTTAAGGTACCCTCAAGGACAGGGGGCTTTCTACGAGCAGTACTTC. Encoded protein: CASSLRYPQGQGAFYEQYF.

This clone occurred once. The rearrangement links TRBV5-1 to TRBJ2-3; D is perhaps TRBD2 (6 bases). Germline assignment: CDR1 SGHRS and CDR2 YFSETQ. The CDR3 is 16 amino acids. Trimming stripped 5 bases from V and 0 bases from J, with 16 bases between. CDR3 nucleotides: TGCGCCAGCAGTGAGGGAGGCGGGGCTAGCACAGATACGCAGTATTTT. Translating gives CASSEGGGASTDTQYF.

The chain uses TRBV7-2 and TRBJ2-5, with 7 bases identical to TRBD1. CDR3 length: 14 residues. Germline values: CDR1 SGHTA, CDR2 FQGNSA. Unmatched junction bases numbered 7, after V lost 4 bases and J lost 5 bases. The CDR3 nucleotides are TGTGCCAGCAGCTCCCAACAGGGGTTGGAGACCCAGTACTTC. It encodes CASSSQQGLETQYF.

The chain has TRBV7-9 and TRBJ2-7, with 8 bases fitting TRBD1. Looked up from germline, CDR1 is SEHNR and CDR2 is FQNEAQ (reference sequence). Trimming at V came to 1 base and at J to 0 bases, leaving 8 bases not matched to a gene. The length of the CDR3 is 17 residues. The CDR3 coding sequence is TGTGCCAGCAGCTTAGTCGCCGGGACAGGAGACTCCTACGAGCAGTACTTC. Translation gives CASSLVAGTGDSYEQYF.

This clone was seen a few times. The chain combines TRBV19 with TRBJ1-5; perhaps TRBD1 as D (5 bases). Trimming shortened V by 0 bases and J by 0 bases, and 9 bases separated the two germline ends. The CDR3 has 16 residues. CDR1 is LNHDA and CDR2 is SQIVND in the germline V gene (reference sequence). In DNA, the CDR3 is TGTGCCAGTAGTATAGAGGACAACAATAGCAATCAGCCCCAGCATTTT. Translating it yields CASSIEDNNSNQPQHF.

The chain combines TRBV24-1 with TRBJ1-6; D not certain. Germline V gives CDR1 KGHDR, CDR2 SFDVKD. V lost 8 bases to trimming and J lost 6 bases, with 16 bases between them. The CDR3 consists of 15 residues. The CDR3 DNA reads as TGTGCCACCAATCCCCGTAGAGGGAGTAATTCACCCCTCCACTTT. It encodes CATNPRRGSNSPLHF.

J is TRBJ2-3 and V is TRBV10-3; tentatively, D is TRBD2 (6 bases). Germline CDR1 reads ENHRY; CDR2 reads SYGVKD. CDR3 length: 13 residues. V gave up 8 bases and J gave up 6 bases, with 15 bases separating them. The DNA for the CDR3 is TGTGCCATCCGGGCTAGCGTTGTGGATACGCAGTATTTT. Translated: CAIRASVVDTQYF.